These T cell receptor beta chains were read from a single sample in a study of cytomegalovirus exposure and HLA in healthy donors. Repertoires were generated with immunoSEQ multiplex PCR, while TCRdb's copy carries only in-frame clones and drops some. The table lists approximately 100,000 clones, 65% to 85% of them singletons, with 10% in the top ten. The specimen was PBMCs. All receptors come from a man in his fifties or sixties in good health and CMV-seronegative. Both conserved end residues are part of each CDR3. D genes are given only for firm matches. Clone size is given for some rows only: seen once, a few or many times, or a class if the clone is expanded.

CDR3nt: TGTGCCGGTATGGGACTAGCGAGCACAGATACGCAGTATTTT
CDR3aa: CAGMGLASTDTQYF
v_gene: TRBV2
d_gene: TRBD2
abundance: few
j_gene: TRBJ2-3

CDR3nt: TGTGCCAGCAGTAGACTAGCGGGAGGGCCCTCTTCGGACGAGCAGTACTTC
CDR3aa: CASSRLAGGPSSDEQYF
v_gene: TRBV27
d_gene: TRBD2
abundance: .
j_gene: TRBJ2-7

CDR3nt: TGTGCTAGTGCCCTGGGCCCAGACTATGGCTACACCTTC
CDR3aa: CASALGPDYGYTF
v_gene: TRBV12-5
d_gene: .
abundance: .
j_gene: TRBJ1-2

CDR3nt: TGTGCCAGCAGTTTCGACAGGTCGAACACCGGGGAGCTGTTTTTT
CDR3aa: CASSFDRSNTGELFF
v_gene: TRBV9
d_gene: .
abundance: .
j_gene: TRBJ2-2

CDR3nt: TGTGCCAGCAGTTTTACGGGACAGGATAACTCTGGAAACACCATATATTTT
CDR3aa: CASSFTGQDNSGNTIYF
v_gene: TRBV27
d_gene: TRBD1
abundance: .
j_gene: TRBJ1-3

CDR3nt: TGTGCCAGTGGAGAGGCAACCCCTCTCCGGGGCTACACCTTC
CDR3aa: CASGEATPLRGYTF
v_gene: TRBV19
d_gene: .
abundance: .
j_gene: TRBJ1-2

CDR3nt: TGTGCCAGCAGCTTAGCGCAGGGGCGGTCTAAAAACATTCAGTACTTC
CDR3aa: CASSLAQGRSKNIQYF
v_gene: TRBV7-9
d_gene: .
abundance: .
j_gene: TRBJ2-4

CDR3nt: TGTGCCAGCACCTCACTAGCGGGGTACAATGAGCAGTTCTTC
CDR3aa: CASTSLAGYNEQFF
v_gene: TRBV7-2
d_gene: TRBD2
abundance: .
j_gene: TRBJ2-1

CDR3nt: TGTGCCAGTAGTATAGCCTTTGTGGCCCTGACAGGGACCAACGTCCTGACTTTC
CDR3aa: CASSIAFVALTGTNVLTF
v_gene: TRBV19
d_gene: TRBD1
abundance: .
j_gene: TRBJ2-6

CDR3nt: TGTGCCAGCAGCCCCAAAGCGGGGGAGCAGTACTTC
CDR3aa: CASSPKAGEQYF
v_gene: TRBV7-6
d_gene: TRBD2
abundance: .
j_gene: TRBJ2-7

CDR3nt: TGTGCCAGCAGCCCGGACATTTGGAAGGGTAATTACAATGAGCAGTTCTTC
CDR3aa: CASSPDIWKGNYNEQFF
v_gene: TRBV14
d_gene: .
abundance: .
j_gene: TRBJ2-1

CDR3nt: TGTGCCAGTAGTATCTGGCAGGGGGCTTACGAGCAGTACTTC
CDR3aa: CASSIWQGAYEQYF
v_gene: TRBV19
d_gene: TRBD1
abundance: .
j_gene: TRBJ2-7

CDR3nt: TGTGCCAGCAGTTATACGGGGAACTATGGCTACACCTTC
CDR3aa: CASSYTGNYGYTF
v_gene: TRBV6-5
d_gene: .
abundance: .
j_gene: TRBJ1-2

CDR3nt: TGTGCCAGCAGTTTTGGACAGGCTAACTATGGCTACACCTTC
CDR3aa: CASSFGQANYGYTF
v_gene: TRBV28
d_gene: TRBD1
abundance: .
j_gene: TRBJ1-2

CDR3nt: TGCGCCAGCAGCTCCGCCTCTAGCGCGGCGGCAGATACGCAGTATTTT
CDR3aa: CASSSASSAAADTQYF
v_gene: TRBV5-1
d_gene: .
abundance: .
j_gene: TRBJ2-3

CDR3nt: TGTGCCAGCAGCCTTGGGGCAGAGCAGTTCTTC
CDR3aa: CASSLGAEQFF
v_gene: TRBV7-6
d_gene: .
abundance: .
j_gene: TRBJ2-1

CDR3nt: TGTGCCAGCAGCCCGACACCGCTTTATAGCAATCAGCCCCAGCATTTT
CDR3aa: CASSPTPLYSNQPQHF
v_gene: TRBV5-5
d_gene: .
abundance: .
j_gene: TRBJ1-5

CDR3nt: TGCGCCAGCAGCCCACCTACAGGGGGCACGGGTGCTGGGGCCAACGTCCTGACTTTC
CDR3aa: CASSPPTGGTGAGANVLTF
v_gene: TRBV4-1
d_gene: TRBD1
abundance: once
j_gene: TRBJ2-6

CDR3nt: TGCGCCAGCAGGACCACAGGGGTAGTGGAGACCCAGTACTTC
CDR3aa: CASRTTGVVETQYF
v_gene: TRBV5-1
d_gene: TRBD1
abundance: .
j_gene: TRBJ2-5

CDR3nt: TGTGCCAGCAGTTCCGGGAGGGGTCAGCCCCAGCATTTT
CDR3aa: CASSSGRGQPQHF
v_gene: TRBV6-5
d_gene: .
abundance: .
j_gene: TRBJ1-5

CDR3nt: TGCGCCAGCAGTGCACCCTTTAGAGCTTGCACAGATACGCAGTATTTT
CDR3aa: CASSAPFRACTDTQYF
v_gene: TRBV10-1
d_gene: .
abundance: .
j_gene: TRBJ2-3

CDR3nt: TGCGCCAGCAGCCAGGCTGCAGGGGGCTATGGCTACACCTTC
CDR3aa: CASSQAAGGYGYTF
v_gene: TRBV4-3
d_gene: TRBD1
abundance: .
j_gene: TRBJ1-2

CDR3nt: TGTGCCAGCAGCTCCCGGGACAGCCTTAACTATGGCTACACCTTC
CDR3aa: CASSSRDSLNYGYTF
v_gene: TRBV7-9
d_gene: TRBD1
abundance: .
j_gene: TRBJ1-2

CDR3nt: TGTGCCAGCAGCTTGGGACAGGTCAGCAATCAGCCCCAGCATTTT
CDR3aa: CASSLGQVSNQPQHF
v_gene: TRBV7-2
d_gene: TRBD1
abundance: .
j_gene: TRBJ1-5

CDR3nt: TGTGCCAGCAGCCTAAGCGGGAGTGCTTATGAGCAGTTCTTC
CDR3aa: CASSLSGSAYEQFF
v_gene: TRBV27
d_gene: TRBD2
abundance: .
j_gene: TRBJ2-1

CDR3nt: TGTGCCAGCAGCCCCGACTGGCGTCTAGCGCCGGGCAATGAGCAGTTCTTC
CDR3aa: CASSPDWRLAPGNEQFF
v_gene: TRBV5-5
d_gene: .
abundance: .
j_gene: TRBJ2-1

CDR3nt: TGTGCCAGCAGCTTGCTGATCCCCGGGGAGTTCTTC
CDR3aa: CASSLLIPGEFF
v_gene: TRBV13
d_gene: .
abundance: .
j_gene: TRBJ2-1

CDR3nt: TGTGCCAGTAGTTATGGATCAGGAGCGGCGGATACGCAGTATTTT
CDR3aa: CASSYGSGAADTQYF
v_gene: TRBV19
d_gene: .
abundance: .
j_gene: TRBJ2-3

CDR3nt: TGTGCCACCCAGCGGGAGGGCAGAGATACGCAGTATTTT
CDR3aa: CATQREGRDTQYF
v_gene: TRBV27
d_gene: TRBD2
abundance: .
j_gene: TRBJ2-3

CDR3nt: TGTGCCAGCAGCGCCGGGGGAGGGTACGAGCAGTACTTC
CDR3aa: CASSAGGGYEQYF
v_gene: TRBV5-6
d_gene: TRBD2
abundance: .
j_gene: TRBJ2-7